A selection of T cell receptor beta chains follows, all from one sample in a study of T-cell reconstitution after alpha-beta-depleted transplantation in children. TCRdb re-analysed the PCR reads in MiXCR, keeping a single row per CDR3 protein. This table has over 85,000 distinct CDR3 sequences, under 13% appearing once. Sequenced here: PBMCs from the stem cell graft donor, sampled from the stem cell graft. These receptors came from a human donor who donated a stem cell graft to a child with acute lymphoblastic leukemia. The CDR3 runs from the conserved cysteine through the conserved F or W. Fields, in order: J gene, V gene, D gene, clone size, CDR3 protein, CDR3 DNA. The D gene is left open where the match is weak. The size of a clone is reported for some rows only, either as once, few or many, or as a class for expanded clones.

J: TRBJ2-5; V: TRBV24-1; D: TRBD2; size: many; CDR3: CATRGTGGVETQYF; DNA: TGTGCCACCAGAGGAACGGGAGGGGTGGAGACCCAGTACTTC
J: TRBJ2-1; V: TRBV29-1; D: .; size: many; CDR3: CSVGEFGNEQFF; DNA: TGCAGCGTTGGGGAGTTCGGGAATGAGCAGTTCTTC
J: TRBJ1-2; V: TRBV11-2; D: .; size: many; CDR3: CASSDNVQNFYGYTF; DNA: TGTGCCAGCAGCGATAACGTACAGAATTTCTATGGCTACACCTTC
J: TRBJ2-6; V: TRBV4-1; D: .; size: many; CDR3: CASKIGRASTGANVLTF; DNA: TGCGCCAGCAAAATCGGCAGGGCCTCAACTGGGGCCAACGTCCTGACTTTC
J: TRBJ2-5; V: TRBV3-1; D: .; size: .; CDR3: CASCQDGTKQWEETQYF; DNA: TGTGCCTCCTGCCAAGACGGGACCAAACAGTGGGAAGAGACCCAGTACTTC
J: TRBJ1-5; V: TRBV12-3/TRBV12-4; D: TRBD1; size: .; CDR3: CASSSQGTGHQPQHF; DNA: TGTGCCAGCAGTTCGCAGGGGACAGGGCATCAGCCCCAGCATTTT
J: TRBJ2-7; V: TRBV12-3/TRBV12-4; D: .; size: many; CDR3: CASSLPGPSYEQYF; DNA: TGTGCCAGCAGTTTACCGGGACCGTCCTACGAGCAGTACTTC
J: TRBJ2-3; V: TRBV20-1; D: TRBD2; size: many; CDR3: CSARDPAGGTDTQYF; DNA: TGCAGTGCTAGAGATCCAGCGGGAGGTACAGATACGCAGTATTTT
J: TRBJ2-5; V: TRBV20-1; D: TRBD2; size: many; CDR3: CSAPTSGAYQETQYF; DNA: TGCAGTGCACCCACTAGCGGGGCATACCAAGAGACCCAGTACTTC
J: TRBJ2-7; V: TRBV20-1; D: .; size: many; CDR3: CSAPLTRDEQYF; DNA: TGCAGTGCGCCGCTAACCAGGGACGAGCAGTACTTC
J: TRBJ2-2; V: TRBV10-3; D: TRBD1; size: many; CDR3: CAISDRDTGELFF; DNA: TGTGCCATCAGCGACAGGGACACCGGGGAGCTGTTTTTT
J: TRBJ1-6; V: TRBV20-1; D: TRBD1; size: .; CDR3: CSASTQGAINSPLHF; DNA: TGCAGTGCTAGCACACAGGGGGCGATTAATTCACCCCTCCACTTT
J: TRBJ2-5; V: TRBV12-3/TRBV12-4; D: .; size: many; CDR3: CASTIPKGGGFETQYF; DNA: TGTGCCAGCACCATCCCCAAGGGAGGGGGCTTTGAGACCCAGTACTTC
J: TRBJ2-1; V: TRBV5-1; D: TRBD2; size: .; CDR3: CASSLYAGGPENEQFF; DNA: TGCGCCAGCAGCTTGTACGCGGGGGGGCCGGAGAATGAGCAGTTCTTC
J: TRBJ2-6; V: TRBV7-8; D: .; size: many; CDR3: CASSLSRASGANVLTF; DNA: TGTGCCAGCAGCTTATCGAGAGCCTCTGGGGCCAACGTCCTGACTTTC
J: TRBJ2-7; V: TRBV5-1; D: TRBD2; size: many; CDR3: CASSSGTSGNEQYF; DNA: TGCGCCAGCAGCTCCGGGACTAGCGGGAACGAGCAGTACTTC
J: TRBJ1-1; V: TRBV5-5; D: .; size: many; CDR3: CASSLGDWNTEAFF; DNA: TGTGCCAGCAGCTTGGGTGATTGGAACACTGAAGCTTTCTTT
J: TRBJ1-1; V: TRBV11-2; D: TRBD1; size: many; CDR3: CASSLAETGLF; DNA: TGTGCCAGCAGCTTAGCCGAGACAGGGCTCTTT
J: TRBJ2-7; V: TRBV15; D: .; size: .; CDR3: CATSRVRVSAYEQYF; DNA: TGTGCCACCAGCAGAGTCCGAGTTTCGGCCTACGAGCAGTACTTT
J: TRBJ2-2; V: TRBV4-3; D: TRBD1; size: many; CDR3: CASSNRDRGRRTGELFF; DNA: TGCGCCAGCAGCAACCGGGACAGGGGGCGAAGGACCGGGGAGCTGTTTTTT
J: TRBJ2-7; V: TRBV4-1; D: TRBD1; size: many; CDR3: CASSQQALQGSSYEQYF; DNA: TGCGCCAGCAGCCAACAGGCCCTACAGGGGAGCTCCTACGAGCAGTACTTC
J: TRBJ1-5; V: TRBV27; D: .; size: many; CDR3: CASSSGQALNQPQHF; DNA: TGTGCCAGCAGTTCTGGACAAGCGTTAAATCAGCCCCAGCATTTT
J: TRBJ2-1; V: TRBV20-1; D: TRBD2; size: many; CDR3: CSATNPGLAESSYNEQFF; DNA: TGCAGTGCTACCAATCCGGGACTAGCGGAGAGCTCCTACAATGAGCAGTTCTTC
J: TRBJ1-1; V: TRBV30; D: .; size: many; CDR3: CAWSVIGPADTEAFF; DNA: TGTGCCTGGAGTGTGATCGGACCAGCGGACACTGAAGCTTTCTTT
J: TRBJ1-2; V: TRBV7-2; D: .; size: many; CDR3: CASSLAVGVGYGYTF; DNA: TGTGCCAGCAGCTTAGCGGTAGGGGTGGGCTATGGCTACACCTTC
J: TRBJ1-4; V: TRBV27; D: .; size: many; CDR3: CASSLYSGTVGEKLFF; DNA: TGTGCCAGCAGTTTATATTCTGGAACGGTAGGCGAAAAACTGTTTTTT
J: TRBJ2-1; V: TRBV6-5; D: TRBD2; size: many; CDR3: CASRTSGRYNEQFF; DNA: TGTGCCAGCAGGACTAGCGGGAGGTACAATGAGCAGTTCTTC
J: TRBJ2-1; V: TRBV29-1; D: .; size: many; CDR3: CSVEPRTSYNEQFF; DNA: TGCAGCGTGGAACCCCGGACCTCCTACAATGAGCAGTTCTTC
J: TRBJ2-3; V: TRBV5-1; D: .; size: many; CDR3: CASSLAEGSTDTQYF; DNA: TGCGCCAGCAGCTTGGCCGAGGGAAGCACAGATACGCAGTATTTT
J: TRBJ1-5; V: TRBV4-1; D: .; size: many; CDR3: CASSQSTGSNQPQHF; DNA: TGCGCCAGCAGCCAATCCACAGGGAGCAATCAGCCCCAGCATTTT
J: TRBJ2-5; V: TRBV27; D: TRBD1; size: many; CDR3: CASSAPGQGLETQYF; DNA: TGTGCCAGCAGTGCCCCGGGACAGGGGTTAGAGACCCAGTACTTC
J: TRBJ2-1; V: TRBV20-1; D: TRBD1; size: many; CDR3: CSARGGEGTGVNEQFF; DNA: TGCAGTGCTAGGGGTGGTGAGGGGACAGGGGTGAATGAGCAGTTCTTC
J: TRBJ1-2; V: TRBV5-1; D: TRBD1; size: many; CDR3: CASSPGTGMTYGYTF; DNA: TGCGCCAGCAGCCCAGGGACAGGGATGACTTATGGCTACACCTTC
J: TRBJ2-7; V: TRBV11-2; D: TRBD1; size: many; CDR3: CASSLVPIGTGGGYEQYF; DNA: TGTGCCAGCAGCTTAGTTCCCATTGGGACAGGGGGCGGATACGAGCAGTACTTC
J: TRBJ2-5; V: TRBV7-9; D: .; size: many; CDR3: CASSSGMQETQYF; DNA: TGTGCCAGCAGCTCAGGGATGCAAGAGACCCAGTACTTC
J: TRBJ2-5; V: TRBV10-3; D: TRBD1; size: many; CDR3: CATSRLQRGQGMVETQYF; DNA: TGTGCCACCTCCCGTCTACAACGGGGACAGGGTATGGTAGAGACCCAGTACTTC